The rows below give T cell receptor beta chains drawn from one sample of a study of blood T cell repertoires in COVID-19. Libraries were prepared by immunoSEQ multiplex PCR; TCRdb keeps only in-frame clonotypes and omits some of them. The sample includes about 150,000 clones, approximately 90% of them seen just once. What was sequenced was peripheral blood. These receptors originate from a man aged 55 to 70 with active or convalescent COVID-19. CDR3s include the opening cysteine and the closing phenylalanine or tryptophan. A D gene is named only where the DNA matches it firmly. Clone size, where shown, is once, few, many, or a class for clones that have expanded.

abundance | d_gene | j_gene | len | v_gene | CDR3nt | CDR3aa
. | . | TRBJ2-7 | 13 | TRBV6-2/TRBV6-3 | TGTGCCAGCAGTAGGACTTATTCCTACGAGCAGTACTTC | CASSRTYSYEQYF
. | TRBD2 | TRBJ2-5 | 16 | TRBV7-9 | TGTGCCAGCAGCCCCAGACTAGCGGGGGGGGACTTGCCCCAGTACTTC | CASSPRLAGGDLPQYF
. | . | TRBJ1-1 | 16 | TRBV6-5 | TGTGCCAGCAGTTCCAAGGACCCAACTAGGAACACTGAAGCTTTCTTT | CASSSKDPTRNTEAFF
once | TRBD1 | TRBJ1-6 | 14 | TRBV7-9 | TGTGCCAGCAGCTTGACAGGGGATGGATCACCCCTCCACTTT | CASSLTGDGSPLHF
few | . | TRBJ2-2 | 12 | TRBV7-2 | TGTGCCAGCAGCTCTCGCGCCGGGGAGCTGTTTTTT | CASSSRAGELFF
. | . | TRBJ2-7 | 15 | TRBV19 | TGTGCCAGTAGTATAAGTCTGGGACAAGCCTACGAGCAGTACTTC | CASSISLGQAYEQYF
. | . | TRBJ1-1 | 12 | TRBV19 | TGTGCCAGTACCTTATTTAGCGGGAAATCTTTCTTT | CASTLFSGKSFF
. | . | TRBJ1-5 | 15 | TRBV27 | TGTGCCAGCAGTTTGATTCTAGGCAGCAATCAGCCCCAGCATTTT | CASSLILGSNQPQHF
few | TRBD1 | TRBJ2-3 | 15 | TRBV5-1 | TGCGCCAGCAGCCCAGAGGACAGGCCCGCAGATACGCAGTATTTT | CASSPEDRPADTQYF
. | . | TRBJ1-1 | 15 | TRBV3-1/TRBV3-2 | TGTGCCAGCAGCCAAGACGCCTGGGCGAACACTGAAGCTTTCTTT | CASSQDAWANTEAFF
. | . | TRBJ1-1 | 12 | TRBV16 | TGTGCCACCGGTACAGGGTACGCTGAAGCTTTCTTT | CATGTGYAEAFF
. | TRBD2 | TRBJ2-1 | 15 | TRBV11-2 | TGTGCCAGCAGCTCGAGCGGGGGGGCCCACAATGAGCAGTTCTTC | CASSSSGGAHNEQFF
. | TRBD2 | TRBJ2-3 | 14 | TRBV18 | TGTGCCAGCTCATTGACTAGCGGGTTGGACACGCAGTATTTT | CASSLTSGLDTQYF
. | TRBD2 | TRBJ2-5 | 15 | TRBV4-1 | TGCGCCAGCAGCCAGATTAGCGGGAGCGGGGAGACCCAGTACTTC | CASSQISGSGETQYF
. | TRBD2 | TRBJ2-3 | 17 | TRBV9 | TGTGCCAGCAGCGTAGAGACTAGCGGGGGGGTGACAGATACGCAGTATTTT | CASSVETSGGVTDTQYF
. | TRBD1 | TRBJ2-3 | 14 | TRBV9 | TGTGCCAGCAGCGATACAGGGGGCGCAGATACGCAGTATTTT | CASSDTGGADTQYF
. | . | TRBJ1-6 | 14 | TRBV18 | TGTGCCAGCTCACCCGTTGATACGGGGTCACCCCTCCACTTT | CASSPVDTGSPLHF
. | TRBD1 | TRBJ1-5 | 14 | TRBV30 | TGTGCCTGGAGCCCGGGACAGGGAGGTCAGCCCCAGCATTTT | CAWSPGQGGQPQHF
once | TRBD1 | TRBJ2-4 | 11 | TRBV20-1 | TGCAGTGGGGGACAGAAAAACATTCAGTACTTC | CSGGQKNIQYF
. | . | TRBJ2-2 | 18 | TRBV28 | TGTGCCAGCAGTGATGCCCGAGGCCAGGGGGGCAACACCGGGGAGCTGTTTTTT | CASSDARGQGGNTGELFF
. | . | TRBJ1-1 | 15 | TRBV19 | TGTGCCAGTAGTATAATCGGACAGTTGAACACTGAAGCTTTCTTT | CASSIIGQLNTEAFF
. | TRBD1 | TRBJ1-2 | 14 | TRBV6-6 | TGTGCCAGTGGGGGACAGACTCCGATTTATGGCTACACCTTC | CASGGQTPIYGYTF
. | . | TRBJ2-7 | 15 | TRBV2 | TGTGCCAGTAAACTGGACCAGGACAGTTCCTACGAGCAGTACTTC | CASKLDQDSSYEQYF
. | TRBD2 | TRBJ2-7 | 14 | TRBV6-2/TRBV6-3 | TGTGCCAGCAGTTACTCTAGCGGGGGCTACGAGCAGTACTTC | CASSYSSGGYEQYF